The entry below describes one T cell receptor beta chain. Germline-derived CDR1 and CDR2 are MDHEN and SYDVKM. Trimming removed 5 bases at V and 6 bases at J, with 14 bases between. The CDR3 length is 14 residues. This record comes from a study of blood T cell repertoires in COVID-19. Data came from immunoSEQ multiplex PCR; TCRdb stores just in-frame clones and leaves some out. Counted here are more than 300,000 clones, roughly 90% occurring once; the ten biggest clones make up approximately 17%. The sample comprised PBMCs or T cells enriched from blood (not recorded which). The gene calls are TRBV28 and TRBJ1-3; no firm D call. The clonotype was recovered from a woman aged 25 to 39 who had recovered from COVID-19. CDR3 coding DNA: TGTGCCAGCAGTCCTCCGGGAGGTTTAAACACCATATATTTT. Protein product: CASSPPGGLNTIYF.